This T cell receptor (beta chain) was documented in a study of blood T cell repertoires in COVID-19. Study as a whole: Italy, Spain and the United States were the sources of the convalescent and acute COVID-19 samples.

In the study's own analysis: Estimation of nucleated cell counts relied on the amplification of reference gene primers. The assay was immunoSEQ multiplex PCR, and TCRdb's table has in-frame clones only and misses some. From that table come the V and J calls and clone size; the DNA was used to work out D and trimming. The table lists 55,000 to 80,000 clones, approximately 88% of them singletons. The V and J ends lost 5 bases and 4 bases respectively, with 15 bases between them. Per the germline V gene, CDR1 is SGHDN and CDR2 is FVKESK. The CDR3 consists of 16 residues. This TCR was sampled from a man aged 50 or older with acute or convalescent COVID-19. Specimen: peripheral blood. This chain links TRBV14 with TRBJ2-6; possible D gene TRBD1, 5 bases. The CDR3 sequence: CASSIGLRAGANVLTF. The CDR3 region has the DNA TGTGCCAGCAGCATCGGTCTCAGGGCAGGGGCCAACGTCCTGACTTTC.